The 29 T cell receptor beta chains below come from one sample, sequenced in a study of cytomegalovirus exposure and HLA in healthy donors. The PCR contained 60 Vbeta and 13 Jbeta primers. Produced via immunoSEQ multiplex PCR; TCRdb's table is partial and in-frame only. The sample yields around 110,000 clones, 77% seen once. Sequencing used PBMCs. Source of these receptors: a male donor in good health and CMV-seronegative.

There are a few counts of this clone. V is TRBV6-1 and J is TRBJ1-3, with 8 nucleotides matching TRBD1. V trimming: 9 bases; J trimming: 8 bases; junction bases outside the gene matches: 9. Germline V gives CDR1 MNHNS, CDR2 SASEGT. CDR3 length equals 13 residues. This CDR3 reads CASPGGELYTIYF. CDR3 DNA: TGTGCCAGTCCAGGGGGCGAGTTGTACACCATATATTTT.

This clone was picked up a small number of times. The DNA for the CDR3 is TGTGCCAGCAGTGTATGGGAGAACGGGGCCAACGTCCTGACTTTC. This encodes CASSVWENGANVLTF. The J gene is TRBJ2-6, the V gene TRBV2; possibly TRBD2 for D (5 bases). Germline CDR1 is SNHLY and CDR2 is FYNNEI. CDR3 length: 15 residues. V lost 4 bases and J 4 bases, leaving 11 bases between the germline ends. Together with reference TRBV2 and TRBJ2-6, the CDR3 gives the full variable domain: EPEVTQTPSHQVTQMGQEVILRCVPISNHLYFYWYRQILGQKVEFLVSFYNNEISEKSEIFDDQFSVERPDGSNFTLKIRSTKLEDSAMYFCASSVWENGANVLTFGAGSRLTVL.

CDR3 region: CASSFEYAGADTGELFF. Here the CDR3 DNA reads TGTGCCAGCAGCTTTGAGTATGCGGGAGCGGACACCGGGGAGCTGTTTTTT. V usage is TRBV7-9 and J usage is TRBJ2-2, with 7 bases identical to TRBD2. Trimming removed 3 bases from V and 3 bases from J; junction bases left unmatched: 10. Per germline, CDR1 SEHNR and CDR2 FQNEAQ (reference sequence). This CDR3 has 17 residues. The full variable domain, completed using reference TRBV7-9 and TRBJ2-2, is DTGVSQNPRHKITKRGQNVTFRCDPISEHNRLYWYRQTLGQGPEFLTYFQNEAQLEKSRLLSDRFSAERPKGSFSTLEIQRTEQGDSAMYLCASSFEYAGADTGELFFGEGSRLTVL.

The chain uses TRBV9 and TRBJ1-2; D is unclear. Germline CDR1 and CDR2: SGDLS and YYNGEE. CDR3 length: 14 residues. V was clipped by 0 bases and J by 5 bases, with 11 bases between them. CDR3 in DNA: TGTGCCAGCAGCGTAGACAGTTCCATTTATGGCTACACCTTC. It codes for CASSVDSSIYGYTF.

V usage is TRBV14 and J usage is TRBJ2-3; no clear D. CDR3 length: 14 residues. CDR1 SGHDN and CDR2 FVKESK come from the germline V gene. V gave up 3 bases and J gave up 5 bases, with 12 bases separating them. The CDR3 region has the DNA TGTGCCAGCAGCCAGCTAGTGACGGTAGATACGCAGTATTTT. Encoded protein: CASSQLVTVDTQYF.

The gene calls are TRBV19 and TRBJ2-1, with D possibly TRBD1 on 7 matching bases. This CDR3 has 12 residues. Germline CDR1 and CDR2: LNHDA and SQIVND (reference sequence). V lost 9 bases to trimming and J lost 5 bases, with 11 bases between them. The DNA of the CDR3 is TGTGCCAGACCAGGGGGGAACAATGAGCAGTTCTTC. Translation gives CARPGGNNEQFF. The full variable domain, in which reference TRBV19 and TRBJ2-1 provide the parts outside the CDR3, is DGGITQSPKYLFRKEGQNVTLSCEQNLNHDAMYWYRQDPGQGLRLIYYSQIVNDFQKGDIAEGYSVSREKKESFPLTVTSAQKNPTAFYLCARPGGNNEQFFGPGTRLTVL.

The gene calls are TRBV18 and TRBJ2-1; 10 bases are shared with TRBD2. The CDR3 is 15 amino acids. CDR1 is KGHSH, CDR2 LQKENI, per germline. The V segment lost 5 bases and the J segment 10 bases; nucleotides outside the gene matches: 11. In DNA, the CDR3 is TGTGCCAGCTCATCTTTAGCGGGAGGCCTTGCGGAGCAGTTCTTC. It codes for CASSSLAGGLAEQFF.

The CDR3 here is CASSLETSPSYEQYF. The CDR3 DNA reads as TGTGCCAGCAGCTTGGAGACTAGTCCCTCCTACGAGCAGTACTTC. The chain is built from TRBV5-4 and TRBJ2-7, with TRBD2 as a possible D gene (6 bases). V was cut by 0 bases and J by 0 bases, with 10 bases left in between. From germline, CDR1 is SGHNT and CDR2 YYREEE (reference sequence). CDR3 length equals 15 residues.

CDR3 DNA sequence: TGTGCCAGCAGCTTAGAGGCTAGCGGGAGTTCCGGGGAGCTGTTTTTT. Its translation: CASSLEASGSSGELFF. The chain recombines TRBV13 with TRBJ2-2; 10 nucleotides agree with TRBD2. V was clipped by 1 base and J by 6 bases; unmatched bases: 5. Germline CDR1 is PRHDT and CDR2 is FYEKMQ (reference sequence). This CDR3 has 16 amino acids.

This sequence joins TRBV5-1 and TRBJ2-5; TRBD1 agrees at 9 bases. TRBJ2-7 matches the DNA end more closely, so the J call is doubtful. Per germline, CDR1 SGHRS and CDR2 YFSETQ. CDR3 length equals 15 residues. The CDR3 DNA follows: TGCGCCAGCAGCTTGCGGGACAGGGCCGTCTACGAGCAGTACTTC. It yields the protein CASSLRDRAVYEQYF.

This chain joins TRBV15 and TRBJ2-7; 13 bases agree with TRBD2. V lost 0 bases and J lost 6; bases outside the gene matches: 11. CDR3 length equals 18 residues. In germline, CDR1 is LNHNV, CDR2 YYDKDF (reference sequence). CDR3 bases: TGTGCCACCAGCAGAGATGTCCGGACTAGCGGGAGTCGAGGCGAGCAGTACTTC. It is translated as CATSRDVRTSGSRGEQYF.

CDR3 protein: CASSTLGQGQGYEQYF. The DNA for the CDR3 is TGTGCCAGTAGTACCCTCGGACAGGGGCAAGGGTACGAGCAGTACTTC. The chain links TRBV19 to TRBJ2-7, with 9 bases identical to TRBD1. Germline V lookup: CDR1 LNHDA, CDR2 SQIVND (reference sequence). Losses at the gene ends were 4 bases for V and 4 bases for J; bases not matched to a gene: 11. This CDR3 contains 16 residues.

The chain uses TRBV18 and TRBJ2-3; possibly TRBD1 for D (6 bases). The CDR3 sequence is 15 residues long. V shed 3 bases and J shed 2 bases, with 12 bases lying between them. Germline V gene lookup returns CDR1 KGHSH and CDR2 LQKENI. CDR3 sequence: CASSPWGQFTDTQYF. The CDR3 bases are TGTGCCAGCTCACCCTGGGGGCAGTTCACAGATACGCAGTATTTT.

The chain employs TRBV7-8 and TRBJ2-7, with D uncertain. The CDR3 is 13 residues long. Germline V CDR1 and CDR2: SGHVS, FQNEAQ. V gave up 3 bases and J gave up 0 bases, with 6 bases separating them. CDR3 protein: CASSLGLSYEQYF. The CDR3 region has the DNA TGTGCCAGCAGCTTGGGCCTCTCCTACGAGCAGTACTTC.

The sample holds a few counts of this clone. DNA for the CDR3: TGTGCCAGCAGTTTGCAGGGGGCCTACACAGATACGCAGTATTTT. Residues: CASSLQGAYTDTQYF. The V call is TRBV27, the J call TRBJ2-3, with TRBD1 matching 8 bases. V dropped 3 bases and J dropped 2; count of bases not matched to a gene: 4. The V gene's germline CDR1 is MNHEY and CDR2 SMNVEV (reference sequence). The CDR3 totals 15 residues.

The CDR3 loop reads CASSLLGRADQPQHF. The CDR3 DNA reads as TGTGCCAGCAGTTTATTGGGCAGGGCGGATCAGCCCCAGCATTTT. V usage is TRBV27 and J usage is TRBJ1-5, with D maybe TRBD1 (5 bases). V lost 1 base, J lost 5 bases, and 12 bases lay in between. CDR3 length: 15 amino acids. CDR1 is MNHEY and CDR2 is SMNVEV in the germline V gene (reference sequence).

The CDR3 DNA sequence: TGTGCCAGCAGCGTAGGAGGCAATCATGAGGGAAACACCATATATTTT. Its translation is CASSVGGNHEGNTIYF. V and J are TRBV9 and TRBJ1-3; D not certain. V dropped 0 bases and J dropped 4 bases, with 14 bases sitting between them. In germline, CDR1 is SGDLS, CDR2 YYNGEE. The CDR3 length is 16 residues.

V is TRBV27 and J is TRBJ1-5; D not certain. The CDR3 consists of 14 residues. V was clipped by 4 bases and J by 0 bases, with 7 bases between them. The germline V gene encodes CDR1 MNHEY and CDR2 SMNVEV (reference sequence). The DNA of the CDR3 is TGTGCCAGCAGTTCGTTCTATAGCAATCAGCCCCAGCATTTT. Its translation: CASSSFYSNQPQHF.

The rearrangement joins TRBV28 to TRBJ2-5; 9 bases map to TRBD1. Looked up from germline, CDR1 is MDHEN and CDR2 is SYDVKM. The CDR3 totals 14 residues. V lost 6 bases to trimming and J lost 6 bases; unmatched junction nucleotides: 8. CDR3 in amino acids: CASSMGQGGKTQYF. The DNA for the CDR3 is TGTGCCAGCAGCATGGGACAGGGTGGAAAGACCCAGTACTTC.

The chain combines TRBV27 with TRBJ1-1; 8 nucleotides agree with TRBD1. This CDR3 has 16 amino acids. Per the germline V gene, CDR1 is MNHEY and CDR2 is SMNVEV (reference sequence). V was clipped by 7 bases and J by 10 bases; unmatched bases: 20. CDR3 nucleotides: TGTGCCAGCACATCCAAGCCAGGGGGCGATCGTGTCCGAGCTTTCTTT. Translated: CASTSKPGGDRVRAFF.

The V call is TRBV30, the J call TRBJ1-2, with 8 positions matching TRBD1. Germline-derived CDR1 and CDR2 are GTSNPN and SVGIG (reference sequence). CDR3 length: 14 amino acids. After removal of 2 bases from V and 8 bases from J, the junction contained 10 bases not matched to a gene. This CDR3 is CAWSPIGQGEGYTF. The CDR3 region has the DNA TGTGCCTGGAGTCCCATTGGACAGGGTGAGGGCTACACCTTC.

The chain links TRBV10-3 to TRBJ1-1; 10 bases map to TRBD1. Germline loops: CDR1 ENHRY, CDR2 SYGVKD. This CDR3 has 15 amino acids. Losses at the gene ends were 5 bases for V and 3 bases for J; bases not matched to a gene: 6. In DNA, the CDR3 is TGTGCCATCAGTAGGGGACAGGGGAGGGACACTGAAGCTTTCTTT. It yields the protein CAISRGQGRDTEAFF.

The chain combines TRBV5-5 with TRBJ2-5, with D tentatively TRBD1 (5 bases). Trimming removed 2 bases from V and 5 bases from J, with 16 bases in between. CDR3 size: 15 residues. The germline V gene encodes CDR1 SGHKS and CDR2 YYEKEE (reference sequence). The CDR3 DNA reads as TGTGCCAGCAGCTTCAGATTGGGGCTGGGTGAGACCCAGTACTTC. This encodes CASSFRLGLGETQYF.

The count of this clone is one. The genes are TRBV29-1 and TRBJ2-3; tentatively, D is TRBD2 (6 bases). V was cut by 3 bases and J by 0 bases, with 16 bases left in between. This CDR3 comprises 16 residues. Germline V lookup: CDR1 SQVTM, CDR2 ANQGSEA. The CDR3 bases are TGCAGCGTTGATCGCCCTCGGGGGACGAGCACAGATACGCAGTATTTT. This codes for CSVDRPRGTSTDTQYF.

The J gene is TRBJ2-1, the V gene TRBV5-4; D unresolved. This CDR3 region has 13 residues. Trimming took 7 bases from V and 6 from J, leaving 14 bases between them. Germline loops: CDR1 SGHNT, CDR2 YYREEE (reference sequence). CDR3 protein: CASAPGPGNEQFF. The DNA of the CDR3 is TGTGCCAGCGCTCCCGGCCCGGGCAATGAGCAGTTCTTC.

The table lists this clone with a few counts. The V and J genes are TRBV18 and TRBJ1-3; D call uncertain. Trimming took 1 base from V and 0 from J, leaving 4 bases between them. The CDR3 totals 14 residues. Germline V gene data show CDR1 as KGHSH and CDR2 as LQKENI. DNA for the CDR3: TGTGCCAGCTCACCACGCGCCTCTGGAAACACCATATATTTT. It specifies CASSPRASGNTIYF.

This chain connects TRBV4-1 to TRBJ2-1, with 8 bases matching TRBD2. The CDR3 is made up of 15 amino acids. From germline, CDR1 is MGHRA and CDR2 YSYEKL. J gave up 5 bases and V 1 base, and 4 bases lay outside the gene matches. The CDR3 region has the DNA TGCGCCAGCAGCCAAGTTACTAGCGGAAACAATGAGCAGTTCTTC. It codes for CASSQVTSGNNEQFF.

Here the CDR3 reads CASSSGLAGGNNEQFF. The CDR3 nucleotides are TGTGCCAGCAGCTCGGGACTAGCGGGAGGGAACAATGAGCAGTTCTTC. V usage is TRBV5-4 and J usage is TRBJ2-1; TRBD2 aligns across 16 bases. CDR1 and CDR2 from the germline V gene are SGHNT and YYREEE (reference sequence). CDR3 size: 16 residues. V lost 3 bases and J lost 5; bases outside the gene matches: 2.

This clone was seen a handful of times. J is TRBJ2-6 and V is TRBV7-2, with D unresolved. Per germline, CDR1 SGHTA and CDR2 FQGNSA. The CDR3 consists of 16 residues. Trimming cost V 3 bases and J 0 bases, with 9 bases left between them. CDR3 protein: CASSLASSSGANVLTF. In DNA form, the CDR3 reads TGTGCCAGCAGCTTGGCCAGTTCCTCTGGGGCCAACGTCCTGACTTTC.